This T cell receptor (beta chain) was captured by sequencing in a study of breast tumors, draining lymph nodes, adjacent tissues. V dropped 3 bases and J dropped 6 bases, with 21 bases sitting between them. This CDR3 contains 16 residues. Germline V gene lookup returns CDR1 DFQATT and CDR2 SNEGSKA (reference sequence). TCRdb reprocessed the multiplex PCR reads with MiXCR, giving one entry per CDR3 protein. Found here are under 75,000 distinct CDR3 sequences, approximately 62% of them singletons; the top ten hold approximately 18%. This clonotype has a count of ten or more. The sample consisted of breast tumor tissue. The V call is TRBV20-1, the J call TRBJ1-5, with D perhaps TRBD1 (6 bases). The receptor comes from a female donor with breast cancer. Some clones in this sample may be carry-over from other donors' samples. In nucleotides, the CDR3 is TGCAGTGCTAGTAGGGGGGGGGGACGGCTAAGTCAGCCCCAGCATTTT. Translation: CSASRGGGRLSQPQHF.